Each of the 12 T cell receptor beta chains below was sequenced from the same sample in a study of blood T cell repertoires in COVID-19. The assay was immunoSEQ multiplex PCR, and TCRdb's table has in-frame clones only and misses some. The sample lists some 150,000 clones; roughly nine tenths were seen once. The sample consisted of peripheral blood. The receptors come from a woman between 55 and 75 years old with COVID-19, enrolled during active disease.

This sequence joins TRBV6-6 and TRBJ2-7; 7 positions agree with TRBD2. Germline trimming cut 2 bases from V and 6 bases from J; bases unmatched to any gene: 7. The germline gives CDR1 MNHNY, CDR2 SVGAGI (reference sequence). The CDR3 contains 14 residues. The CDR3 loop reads CASSYHPPSGEQYF. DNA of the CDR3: TGTGCCAGCAGTTACCATCCCCCTAGCGGCGAGCAGTACTTC.

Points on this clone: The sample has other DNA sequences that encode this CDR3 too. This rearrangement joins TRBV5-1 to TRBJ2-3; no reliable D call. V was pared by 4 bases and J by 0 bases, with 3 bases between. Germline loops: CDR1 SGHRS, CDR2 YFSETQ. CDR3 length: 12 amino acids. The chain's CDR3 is CASSPSTDTQYF. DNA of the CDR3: TGCGCCAGCAGCCCTAGCACAGATACGCAGTATTTT.

CDR3 sequence: CASSPGKRYEQYF. CDR3 sequence (DNA): TGTGCCAGCAGCCCGGGGAAAAGGTACGAGCAGTACTTC. The rearrangement uses TRBV7-3 and TRBJ2-7, with D perhaps TRBD2 (5 bases). The V end lost 5 bases, the J end lost 4 bases, and 12 bases lay between the germline ends. The CDR3 runs to 13 residues. From germline, CDR1 is SGHTA and CDR2 FQGTGA.

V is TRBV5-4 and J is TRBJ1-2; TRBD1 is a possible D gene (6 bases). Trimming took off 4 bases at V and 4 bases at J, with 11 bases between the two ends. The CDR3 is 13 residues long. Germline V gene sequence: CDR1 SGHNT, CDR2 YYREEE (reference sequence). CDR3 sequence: CASSTTGTYGYTF. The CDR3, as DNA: TGTGCCAGCAGCACTACAGGGACCTATGGCTACACCTTC.

CDR3 DNA: TGCGCCAGCAGCTTGAGGCTAGCGGGACCTAGCACAGATACGCAGTATTTT. As protein: CASSLRLAGPSTDTQYF. The rearrangement joins TRBV5-1 to TRBJ2-3; 9 bases are shared with TRBD2. CDR1 is SGHRS and CDR2 is YFSETQ in the germline V gene. The CDR3 runs to 17 residues. V lost 1 base, J lost 0 bases, and 6 bases stayed unmatched.

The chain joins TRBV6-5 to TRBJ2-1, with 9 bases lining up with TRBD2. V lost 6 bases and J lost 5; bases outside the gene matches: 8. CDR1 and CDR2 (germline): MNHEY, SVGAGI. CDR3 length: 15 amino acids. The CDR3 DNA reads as TGTGCCAGCAGGTGGACTAGCGATAACAACAATGAGCAGTTCTTC. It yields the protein CASRWTSDNNNEQFF.

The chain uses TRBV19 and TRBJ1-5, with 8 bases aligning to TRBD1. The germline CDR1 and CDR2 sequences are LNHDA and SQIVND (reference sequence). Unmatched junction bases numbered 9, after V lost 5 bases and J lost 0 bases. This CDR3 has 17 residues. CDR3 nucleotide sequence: TGTGCCAGTAGTCGGGCAGGGGGCGTCGTTAGCAATCAGCCCCAGCATTTT. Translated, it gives CASSRAGGVVSNQPQHF.

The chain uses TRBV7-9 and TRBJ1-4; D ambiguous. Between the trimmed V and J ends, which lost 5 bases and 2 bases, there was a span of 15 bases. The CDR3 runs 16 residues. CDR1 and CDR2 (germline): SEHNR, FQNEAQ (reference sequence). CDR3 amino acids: CASSRASDGTNEKLFF. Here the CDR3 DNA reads TGTGCCAGCAGCCGAGCTTCTGACGGGACTAATGAAAAACTGTTTTTT.

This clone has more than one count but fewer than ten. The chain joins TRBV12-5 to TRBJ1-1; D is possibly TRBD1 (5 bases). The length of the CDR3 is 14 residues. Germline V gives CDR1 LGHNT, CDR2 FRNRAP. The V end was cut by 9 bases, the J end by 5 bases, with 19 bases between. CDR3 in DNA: TGTGCTAGCCGGGAATCGGGGGAGTGGACTGAAGCTTTCTTT. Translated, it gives CASRESGEWTEAFF. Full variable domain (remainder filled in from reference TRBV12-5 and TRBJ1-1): DARVTQTPRHKVTEMGQEVTMRCQPILGHNTVFWYRQTMMQGLELLAYFRNRAPLDDSGMPKDRFSAEMPDATLATLKIQPSEPRDSAVYFCASRESGEWTEAFFGQGTRLTVV.

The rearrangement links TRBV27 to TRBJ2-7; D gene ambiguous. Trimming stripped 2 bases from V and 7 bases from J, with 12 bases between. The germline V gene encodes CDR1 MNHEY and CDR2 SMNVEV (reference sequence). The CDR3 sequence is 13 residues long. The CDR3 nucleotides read TGTGCCAGCAGTTTAGGGCCCCGGCGTGAGCAGTACTTC. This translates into CASSLGPRREQYF.

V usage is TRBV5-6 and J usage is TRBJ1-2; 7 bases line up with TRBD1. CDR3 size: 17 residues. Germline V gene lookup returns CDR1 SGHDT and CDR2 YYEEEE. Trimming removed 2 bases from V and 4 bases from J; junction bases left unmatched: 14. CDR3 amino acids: CASSFGIGDSELYGYTF. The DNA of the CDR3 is TGTGCCAGCAGCTTTGGTATAGGGGACAGCGAACTCTATGGCTACACCTTC.

The chain's CDR3 is CASSLVSSANQGGYTF. Written as DNA, the CDR3 is TGTGCCAGCAGCTTGGTGTCTTCGGCAAACCAGGGGGGCTACACCTTC. The chain combines TRBV5-5 with TRBJ1-2; D might be TRBD1 (6 bases). V was trimmed by 0 bases and J by 8 bases, leaving 20 bases between them. Germline CDR1 and CDR2: SGHKS and YYEKEE (reference sequence). The CDR3 extends over 16 amino acids.